The text below deals with one TCR beta chain. The sample comes from a study of sequential checkpoint blockade in melanoma. On the study more broadly: Maintenance nivolumab came after either treatment sequence.

V lost 1 base to trimming and J lost 5 bases, with 7 bases between them. Germline-derived CDR1 and CDR2 are SGHVS and FQNEAQ. The CDR3 spans 13 residues. Treatment given: randomized to nivolumab then ipilimumab (arm A) or the reverse (arm B). PBMC sorting kept live CD3+CD8+ cells without CD19 or CD56. The method was immunoSEQ multiplex PCR; TCRdb's version includes in-frame clones alone and lacks a portion of them. This table has 15,000 or so clones, 74% appearing once. The specimen comprised CD8+ T cells sorted from blood (inferred from file names), sampled from a patient given nivolumab and ipilimumab in sequence. The chain employs TRBV7-8 and TRBJ2-3; D unresolved. This clonotype was obtained from a human donor with melanoma. Here the CDR3 DNA reads TGTGCCAGCAGCTTAGGGGCTGTAGATACGCAGTATTTT. As protein: CASSLGAVDTQYF.